The sequence of this T cell receptor (beta chain) was determined in a study of blood T cell repertoires in COVID-19. Study information: Material from acute and convalescent COVID-19 was sourced from the United States, Italy and Spain. Sample material is recorded as cDNA or gDNA derived from T cells, B-cell-depleted T cells, or PBMCs.

This CDR3 has 15 amino acids. Some clones are missing from TCRdb's copy, which holds only in-frame ones; the method was immunoSEQ multiplex PCR. This table has hundreds of thousands of clones, about four fifths appearing once. Cohort placement rested on clinical history that participants reported themselves. In the 2 weeks before study entry, exposed participants met a COVID-19 case, which was PCR-confirmed or clinician-diagnosed. The chain uses TRBV21-1 and TRBJ2-7; the DNA was not compared with TRBD1, the D call given in the table. TRBV21-1 represents a pseudogene. Sequenced material: PBMCs or T cells enriched from blood (not recorded which). The receptor's source is a man aged 35 to 55 who had been exposed to COVID-19. The DNA of the CDR3 is TGTGCCAGCAGCAAAGGGGCCCCTTCCTCCTACGAGCAGTACTTC. It encodes CASSKGAPSSYEQYF.